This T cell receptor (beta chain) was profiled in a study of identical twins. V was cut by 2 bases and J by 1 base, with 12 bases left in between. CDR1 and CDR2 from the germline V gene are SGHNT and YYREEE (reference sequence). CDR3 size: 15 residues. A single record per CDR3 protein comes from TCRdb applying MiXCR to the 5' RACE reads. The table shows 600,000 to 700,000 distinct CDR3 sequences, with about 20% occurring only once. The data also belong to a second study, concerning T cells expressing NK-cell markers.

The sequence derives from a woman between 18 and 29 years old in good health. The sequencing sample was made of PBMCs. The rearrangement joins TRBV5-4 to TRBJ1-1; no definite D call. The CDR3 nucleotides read TGTGCCAGCAGCTTATGGGTCGTTTCGAACACTGAAGCTTTCTTT. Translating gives CASSLWVVSNTEAFF.